This entry lists 5 T cell receptor beta chains sequenced from one sample in a study of T cells in tuberculosis. This table comes from immunoSEQ multiplex PCR, and its TCRdb copy is limited to in-frame clones, with some not included. The sample lists around 45,000 clones; around 94% were seen once. The sequenced sample consisted of PBMCs. The receptors were gathered from a donor aged 10-29 years with latent tuberculosis or without tuberculosis infection. Some clones in this sample may be carry-over from other donors' samples.

The chain has TRBV7-3 and TRBJ2-5; 16 nucleotides align to TRBD2. V lost 7 bases, J lost 5 bases, and 4 bases stayed unmatched. Germline V lookup: CDR1 SGHTA, CDR2 FQGTGA. The CDR3 loop spans 15 amino acids. In DNA, the CDR3 is TGTGCCAGCACCTGGGGACTAGCGGGAGGGGAGACCCAGTACTTC. Amino acids: CASTWGLAGGETQYF.

The table lists this clone with a count of one. The V gene is TRBV5-1, the J gene TRBJ1-5; a weak D match, TRBD1 (5 bases). Germline V lookup: CDR1 SGHRS, CDR2 YFSETQ. V dropped 0 bases and J dropped 7 bases, with 11 bases sitting between them. The CDR3 spans 14 residues. For the CDR3, the DNA is TGCGCCAGCAGCTTGGAGGGGCGAGGACAGCCCCAGCATTTT. It translates to CASSLEGRGQPQHF.

The V and J genes are TRBV15 and TRBJ2-2, with 7 bases fitting TRBD1. Germline V lookup: CDR1 LNHNV, CDR2 YYDKDF (reference sequence). The CDR3 has 16 amino acids. With 5 bases clipped from V and 2 bases from J, the junction kept 8 bases outside the gene matches. CDR3 bases: TGTGCCACCAGCGCCCGGGACAGAACCAACACCGGGGAGCTGTTTTTT. Its translation: CATSARDRTNTGELFF.

The rearrangement links TRBV6-1 to TRBJ2-1; 9 bases match TRBD1. This CDR3 comprises 16 residues. Germline V CDR1 and CDR2: MNHNS, SASEGT. With 4 bases clipped from V and 7 bases from J, the junction kept 11 bases outside the gene matches. DNA of the CDR3: TGTGCCAGCAGTGCCCTACCGGGACAGGGAGGAAATGAGCAGTTCTTC. It specifies CASSALPGQGGNEQFF.

The chain employs TRBV5-1 and TRBJ1-4; TRBD1 agrees at 10 bases. Germline values: CDR1 SGHRS, CDR2 YFSETQ. The V segment lost 7 bases and the J segment 6 bases; nucleotides outside the gene matches: 9. The CDR3 runs to 15 residues. In DNA form, the CDR3 reads TGCGCCAGCTCCATTGCCGGGACAGGGGATGAAAAACTGTTTTTT. It codes for CASSIAGTGDEKLFF.